The clone carrying this TCR beta chain appeared a few times. Its specificity is unknown. The trim removed 5 bases at V and 0 bases at J, leaving 10 bases unmatched. Germline-derived CDR1 and CDR2 are SGHVS and FQNEAQ. The CDR3 loop spans 18 amino acids. The PCR used 60 Vbeta and 13 Jbeta primers. Data came from immunoSEQ multiplex PCR; TCRdb stores just in-frame clones and leaves some out. The table lists 150,000 to 200,000 clones, around 80% of them singletons. The sample is drawn from a study of cytomegalovirus exposure and HLA in healthy donors. Study findings and constraints: The majority of CMV-associated TCR beta chains were reported as apparently HLA-restricted in a later analysis. In a later analysis, HLA-associated beta chains showed higher expansion and lower generation probabilities than comparable chains.

Material: PBMCs. The genes are TRBV7-8 and TRBJ1-5; 10 bases fit TRBD1. The source is a woman aged 40 to 50 in good health and CMV-seropositive. The DNA for the CDR3 is TGTGCCAGCAGCCCCGTCGGGACAGGGGATTTTAGCAATCAGCCCCAGCATTTT. Protein sequence: CASSPVGTGDFSNQPQHF.